These 8 T cell receptor beta chains were all obtained from the same sample, sequenced in a study of tumor-infiltrating lymphocytes in primary liver carcinoma. A primer in the constant region served to generate TCR beta cDNA from roughly 520 ng of total RNA. Libraries covering TCR beta were generated through three nested multiplex PCR rounds (using a slightly modified ARM-PCR). It was with TRBV1-TRBV30 forward primers and a C-beta reverse primer that the first two PCR rounds were run, at about 10 cycles each. MiXCR, run by TCRdb on the multiplex PCR reads, gives a single entry per CDR3 protein. The table shows approximately 330,000 distinct CDR3 sequences, with around 60% occurring only once. The source of the blood RNA was unsorted whole blood, and germline DNA was extracted as well. The specimen sequenced was peripheral blood. Every receptor here comes from a man aged 40-55 years with primary liver carcinoma and hepatitis B virus infection.

This sequence joins TRBV5-1 and TRBJ2-7, with D possibly called TRBD1 or TRBD2 (5 bases each). The CDR3 length is 14 residues. Germline assignment: CDR1 SGHRS and CDR2 YFSETQ. Trimming cost V 0 bases and J 4 bases, with 11 bases left between them. The CDR3 sequence is CASSLEQEAYEQYF. The CDR3 DNA reads TGCGCCAGCAGCTTGGAACAGGAGGCTTACGAGCAGTACTTC.

Notes on this clonotype: At one of its ends the junction is not consistent with the germline gene, which may arise from a read error. The chain uses TRBV11-2 and TRBJ2-4, with D tentatively TRBD2 (5 bases). The CDR3 spans 14 residues. CDR1 and CDR2 from the germline V gene are SGHAT and FQNNGV. The CDR3 DNA is TGTACCAGCAGCTCCCGCCTAGCCAGAAACATTCAGTACTTC. Amino acids: CTSSSRLARNIQYF.

This clonotype was found many times. The gene calls are TRBV11-2 and TRBJ2-3; no definite D call. The CDR3 totals 13 residues. With 3 bases removed from V and 6 bases from J, the gap between germline ends came to 10 bases. Germline assignment: CDR1 SGHAT and CDR2 FQNNGV. CDR3 residues: CASSFGPLDTQYF. CDR3 nucleotide sequence: TGTGCCAGCAGCTTTGGGCCGCTCGATACGCAGTATTTT. The full variable domain, with the rest looked up from reference TRBV11-2 and TRBJ2-3, is EAGVAQSPRYKIIEKRQSVAFWCNPISGHATLYWYQQILGQGPKLLIQFQNNGVVDDSQLPKDRFSAERLKGVDSTLKIQPAKLEDSAVYLCASSFGPLDTQYFGPGTRLTVL.

With respect to this clonotype: One base away lies a much larger clone, so this may be a sequencing read error. The conserved phenylalanine or tryptophan normally closing the CDR3 is absent here, so this likely arose from a read error. J is TRBJ2-7 and V is TRBV6-2 or TRBV6-3; no clear D. Germline-derived CDR1 and CDR2 are MNHEY and SVGEGT. V lost 7 bases to trimming and J lost 0 bases, with 10 bases between them. The CDR3 length is 13 residues. CDR3 in amino acids: CASTDWVSYEQYS. DNA of the CDR3: TGTGCCAGCACCGACTGGGTCTCCTACGAGCAGTACTCC.

This clonotype occurred a few times. CDR3 loop: CASSPLTSGKNLQFF. The CDR3 nucleotides are TGTGCCAGCAGCCCTCTGACTAGCGGGAAAAACCTGCAGTTCTTC. The rearrangement links TRBV6-2 or TRBV6-3 to TRBJ2-1; TRBD2 aligns across 11 bases. The junction had 13 bases not matched to a gene; V was cut back by 6 bases and J by 12 bases. The germline V gene encodes CDR1 MNHEY and CDR2 SVGEGT. The CDR3 consists of 15 residues.

At least ten counts were recorded for this clonotype. This sequence joins TRBV29-1 and TRBJ2-7, with 10 bases identical to TRBD1. CDR3 size: 13 residues. Germline trimming cut 6 bases from V and 7 bases from J; bases unmatched to any gene: 9. The germline gives CDR1 SQVTM, CDR2 ANQGSEA. Written as DNA, the CDR3 is TGCAGCGTCGTCCGGACAGGGGGGGCAGAGCAGTACTTC. Translated, it gives CSVVRTGGAEQYF.

This clonotype was seen a single time. This chain uses TRBV6-1 with TRBJ2-7; TRBD1 agrees at 8 bases. V lost 5 bases and J lost 5; bases outside the gene matches: 8. The CDR3 is 14 residues long. Per germline, CDR1 MNHNS and CDR2 SASEGT. The CDR3 nucleotides are TGTGCCAGCAGTCAGGACAGGGTGCCGAACGAGCAGTACTTC. Translation: CASSQDRVPNEQYF.

As to this clonotype: This may be a read error, as it is one base from a much larger clone. The rearrangement links TRBV6-5 to TRBJ1-1, with 7 positions matching TRBD1. CDR1 is MNHEY and CDR2 is SVGAGI in the germline V gene. The CDR3 totals 15 residues. The CDR3 is CTSSYRGQLPTEAFF. In nucleotides, the CDR3 is TGTACCAGCAGTTACCGGGGACAGTTACCCACTGAAGCTTTCTTT.